The next 4 T cell receptor beta chains were all read from a single sample in a study of CD8+ T cells in alopecia areata. The sorting of pooled cutaneous lymph node cells relied on CD4, CD8alpha, NKG2D, NKG2ACE and other markers. cDNA reverse transcribed from extracted RNA served as the sequencing template. Assay: immunoSEQ multiplex PCR; the TCRdb copy retains only in-frame clones and omits some. The record shows approximately 2,300 clones for this sample, with no singletons present. The sequenced sample consisted of CD8+ T cells sorted from a lymph node. These receptors were obtained from a C3H/HeJ mouse with alopecia areata. MHC haplotype of the mouse line: H2-k.

At least ten counts were recorded for this clone. Gene labels here are mouse ones. The read terminates 4 residues before the CDR3 end, so the remaining end is supplied by the germline J gene. V and J are TRBV13-3 and TRBJ1-1; 11 bases map to TRBD1. Germline V gene lookup returns CDR1 NNHDY and CDR2 SYVADS. The CDR3 has 14 residues. This chain's CDR3 is CASSSDRGQPEVFF. The CDR3 DNA, read in part, is TGTGCCAGCAGTTCGGACAGGGGGCAGCCA.

In this sample, this clone turned up a few times. Genes and germline come from the mouse. Coverage ceases 4 residues before the CDR3 finishes, and the germline J gene fills in the end. The chain employs TRBV5 and TRBJ2-1; 8 bases fit TRBD2. Germline V gene sequence: CDR1 LGHNA, CDR2 YNLKQL (reference sequence). The ends lost 0 bases at V and 0 bases at J; junction bases unmatched: 7. The CDR3 consists of 18 residues. This CDR3 reads CASSQEANWGYNYAEQFF. The part of the CDR3 DNA that was read is TGTGCCAGCAGCCAAGAAGCCAACTGGGGGTATAACTATGCT.

This clone was observed a handful of times. The genes and germline here are from mouse. With the read ending 4 residues before the CDR3 end, the germline J gene is used to fill in that end. This rearrangement joins TRBV17 to TRBJ2-7; the match to TRBD1 covers 10 bases. Germline CDR1 reads MNHDT; CDR2 reads YYDKIL. The CDR3 consists of 13 residues. The covered CDR3 bases are TGTGCTAGCAGTGGGACAGGGGAGGAT. This codes for CASSGTGED. The entire CDR3 sequence reads CASSGTGEDEQYF.

Concerning this clone: Gene names denote mouse genes. The CDR3 end lies 4 residues beyond the end of the read and is filled in from the germline J gene. This rearrangement joins TRBV5 to TRBJ2-4, with 9 positions matching TRBD1. This CDR3 is built from 15 residues. From germline, CDR1 is LGHNA and CDR2 YNLKQL (reference sequence). The covered CDR3 bases are TGTGCCAGCAGCCAAATTACAGGGGGCCGGAAC. Protein sequence: CASSQITGGRN. From start to end, the CDR3 is CASSQITGGRNTLYF.